This entry lists 30 T cell receptor beta chains sequenced from one sample in a study of Graves' ophthalmopathy and Graves' hyperthyroidism. Amplifying from RNA transcripts, the study obtained TCR beta CDR3 regions. First-round RT-PCR with HTBI primers preceded a second-round multiplex PCR. TCRdb called the multiplex PCR reads again in MiXCR, with one record for every CDR3 protein. The repertoire holds about 660,000 distinct CDR3 sequences, with over 40% as singletons. The specimen was peripheral blood. The receptor source for this set is an adult man with Graves' ophthalmopathy.

This clonotype was found many times. Since a much larger clone is just one base distant, this may be a read error. This chain links TRBV25-1 with TRBJ1-1, with D uncertain. Trimming took off 4 bases at V and 0 bases at J, with 6 bases between the two ends. Per germline, CDR1 MGHDK and CDR2 SYGVNS. The CDR3 contains 13 residues. The CDR3 region is CASSGHMNTEAFF. In nucleotides, the CDR3 is TGTGCCAGCAGTGGACATATGAACACTGAAGCTTTCTTT.

This clonotype appeared many times. The V and J genes are TRBV7-8 and TRBJ1-1; perhaps TRBD1 as D (6 bases). Looked up from germline, CDR1 is SGHVS and CDR2 is FQNEAQ. CDR3 size: 13 residues. Trimming shortened V by 0 bases and J by 8 bases, and 10 bases separated the two germline ends. The CDR3 protein is CASSLARGREAFF. DNA for the CDR3: TGTGCCAGCAGCTTAGCGCGGGGGCGGGAAGCTTTCTTT.

This clonotype was picked up many times. This sequence joins TRBV5-1 and TRBJ2-5; D uncertain. Germline V gene lookup returns CDR1 SGHRS and CDR2 YFSETQ. This CDR3 comprises 14 residues. V was trimmed by 1 base and J by 5 bases, leaving 12 bases between them. The CDR3 DNA reads TGCGCCAGCAGCTTGAGTCAGGTCGAGGAGACCCAGTACTTC. Its protein is CASSLSQVEETQYF.

This rearrangement joins TRBV20-1 to TRBJ2-7; 7 bases are shared with TRBD1. Germline V gives CDR1 DFQATT, CDR2 SNEGSKA (reference sequence). Trimming removed 5 bases from V and 0 bases from J; junction bases left unmatched: 4. CDR3 length: 13 residues. The CDR3 region is CSAVRGSSYEQYF. In nucleotides, the CDR3 is TGCAGTGCTGTCAGGGGGAGCTCCTACGAGCAGTACTTC.

At least ten counts were recorded for this clonotype. The chain couples TRBV6-6 to TRBJ2-6; D remains ambiguous. The germline CDR1 and CDR2 sequences are MNHNY and SVGAGI (reference sequence). This CDR3 has 15 amino acids. Trimming removed 2 bases at V and 2 bases at J, with 7 bases between. For the CDR3, the DNA is TGTGCCAGCAGTTACAATCCCCCTGGGGCCAACGTCCTGACTTTC. This sequence encodes CASSYNPPGANVLTF.

This clonotype occurred a few times. The chain recombines TRBV2 with TRBJ2-1; D gene unclear. The CDR3 contains 11 residues. Germline loops: CDR1 SNHLY, CDR2 FYNNEI. Between the trimmed V and J ends, which lost 3 bases and 6 bases, there was a span of 3 bases. CDR3 region: CASSEVNEQFF. In DNA, the CDR3 is TGTGCCAGCAGTGAGGTCAATGAGCAGTTCTTC.

Of note for this clonotype: The germline gene is not matched at one end of the junction; a read error may be the cause. V is TRBV10-3 and J is TRBJ2-2, with 8 bases lining up with TRBD2. Germline V gives CDR1 ENHRY, CDR2 SYGVKD. The CDR3 runs 15 residues. The CDR3 loop is CASSSGTRFTGELFF. The CDR3 DNA reads TGTGCCAGCAGTTCCGGGACTAGATTTACCGGGGAGCTGTTTTTT.

The chain uses TRBV7-8 and TRBJ2-2; D gene unclear. This CDR3 comprises 16 residues. The germline CDR1 and CDR2 sequences are SGHVS and FQNEAQ. With 2 bases removed from V and 1 base from J, the gap between germline ends came to 11 bases. The CDR3 DNA reads as TGTGCCAGCAGCTTATCTCCGGCTCTGAACACCGGGGAGCTGTTTTTT. As protein: CASSLSPALNTGELFF.

This clonotype was counted ten times or more. The V gene is TRBV5-1, the J gene TRBJ2-7, with no clear D. V lost 4 bases and J lost 7, with 12 bases in between. CDR3 length: 12 amino acids. Germline V lookup: CDR1 SGHRS, CDR2 YFSETQ. The CDR3 sequence is CASSPDQSEQYF. In nucleotides, the CDR3 is TGCGCCAGCAGCCCGGATCAGAGTGAGCAGTACTTC.

This clonotype was recorded many times. J is TRBJ1-2 and V is TRBV10-2; 9 bases are a match to TRBD1. Trimming at V came to 8 bases and at J to 8 bases, leaving 9 bases not matched to a gene. This CDR3 region has 13 residues. Looked up from germline, CDR1 is WSHSY and CDR2 is SAAADI. The CDR3 reads CASSRTGVLGYTF. For the CDR3, the DNA is TGCGCCAGCTCCCGGACAGGGGTCTTGGGCTACACCTTC.

This clonotype was found a few times. The gene calls are TRBV6-5 and TRBJ2-7; D gene unclear. This CDR3 is built from 12 residues. CDR1 is MNHEY, CDR2 SVGAGI, per germline. V lost 5 bases to trimming and J lost 5 bases, with 10 bases between them. CDR3 nucleotides: TGTGCCAGCAGTCACCCCAAAGACGAGCAGTACTTC. Translated, it gives CASSHPKDEQYF.

This clonotype has at least ten counts. V gene TRBV15 combines with J gene TRBJ1-1; 7 nucleotides match TRBD1. Trimming removed 5 bases from V and 0 bases from J; junction bases left unmatched: 3. Germline V gene data show CDR1 as LNHNV and CDR2 as YYDKDF (reference sequence). This CDR3 spans 14 amino acids. This chain's CDR3 is CATSLGGLNTEAFF. In DNA form, the CDR3 reads TGTGCCACCAGCTTAGGGGGCTTGAACACTGAAGCTTTCTTT.

Only a few counts were recorded for this clonotype. V usage is TRBV12-3 or TRBV12-4 and J usage is TRBJ1-1, with a tentative D call TRBD1 (5 bases). V was pared by 0 bases and J by 9 bases, with 23 bases between. The CDR3 loop spans 17 amino acids. The CDR3 here is CASSLAEESARTPKAFF. The DNA for the CDR3 is TGTGCCAGCAGTTTAGCGGAGGAAAGCGCCAGGACACCCAAAGCTTTCTTT.

The J gene is TRBJ1-4, the V gene TRBV10-3; 8 nucleotides line up with TRBD1. The trim removed 6 bases at V and 4 bases at J, leaving 4 bases unmatched. CDR3 size: 14 residues. Germline values: CDR1 ENHRY, CDR2 SYGVKD. The CDR3 loop is CAISETGDNEKLFF. CDR3 coding DNA: TGTGCCATCAGCGAGACAGGGGATAATGAAAAACTGTTTTTT.

This rearrangement joins TRBV11-2 to TRBJ2-1; 7 bases are shared with TRBD2. V dropped 4 bases and J dropped 3; count of bases not matched to a gene: 12. Germline assignment: CDR1 SGHAT and CDR2 FQNNGV. The length of the CDR3 is 17 residues. The CDR3 sequence is CASSSFPRRGIYNEQFF. In DNA, the CDR3 is TGTGCCAGCAGCTCCTTCCCCCGGCGGGGGATCTACAATGAGCAGTTCTTC.

The chain couples TRBV5-1 to TRBJ2-5, with 9 nucleotides matching TRBD1. The CDR3 is made up of 15 amino acids. Germline V gives CDR1 SGHRS, CDR2 YFSETQ. V lost 4 bases and J lost 5; bases outside the gene matches: 9. CDR3 sequence reads: CASSPWTGAYETQYF. In DNA form, the CDR3 reads TGCGCCAGCAGCCCCTGGACAGGGGCCTATGAGACCCAGTACTTC.

The CDR3 DNA reads TGTGCCAGCAGTTACTCGAAGCTGCAAACCGGGGAGCTGTTTTTT. Encoded protein: CASSYSKLQTGELFF. The J gene is TRBJ2-2, the V gene TRBV2; D unclear. The CDR3 sequence is 15 residues long. Germline-derived CDR1 and CDR2 are SNHLY and FYNNEI. V was cut by 5 bases and J by 5 bases, with 15 bases left in between.

This clonotype was picked up many times. This chain connects TRBV13 to TRBJ1-2, with D perhaps TRBD1 (5 bases). Germline CDR1 is PRHDT and CDR2 is FYEKMQ (reference sequence). CDR3 length equals 15 residues. V shed 0 bases and J shed 7 bases, with 15 bases lying between them. CDR3 residues: CASSLGGAGGRGYTF. As DNA, the CDR3 is TGTGCCAGCAGCTTAGGAGGGGCGGGCGGACGTGGCTACACCTTC.

The sample holds many counts of this clonotype. The chain joins TRBV5-1 to TRBJ1-1; tentative D call: TRBD1 (5 bases). Germline V gives CDR1 SGHRS, CDR2 YFSETQ. The CDR3 loop spans 14 amino acids. Trimming removed 0 bases from V and 4 bases from J, with 10 bases in between. The CDR3 nucleotides read TGCGCCAGCAGCTTGGGGTGGGGGACCACTGAAGCTTTCTTT. Its protein is CASSLGWGTTEAFF.

A few counts support this clonotype. DNA of the CDR3: TGTGCCAGCAAGCGGGATCGAAGCACAGATACGCAGTATTTT. Its translation: CASKRDRSTDTQYF. V usage is TRBV7-2 and J usage is TRBJ2-3; 7 bases map to TRBD2. V shed 7 bases, J shed 0 bases, and the junction held 4 bases outside the gene matches. From germline, CDR1 is SGHTA and CDR2 FQGNSA. This CDR3 has 14 residues.

As concerns this clonotype: A single base separates this from a much larger clone, so it may be a read error. Likely a read error: the CDR3 ends without its conserved phenylalanine or tryptophan. The chain is built from TRBV7-2 and TRBJ2-5; the D is unclear. Germline V gene lookup returns CDR1 SGHTA and CDR2 FQGNSA. V was trimmed by 4 bases and J by 2 bases, leaving 11 bases between them. This CDR3 is built from 14 residues. DNA for the CDR3: TGTGCCAGCAGCTCGCAGAGAAATCAAGAGACCCAGTACCTC. Protein product: CASSSQRNQETQYL.

This clonotype was detected ten times or more. V gene TRBV7-9 combines with J gene TRBJ2-7; D uncertain. The V end lost 1 base, the J end lost 3 bases, and 7 bases lay between the germline ends. This CDR3 comprises 13 residues. Germline-derived CDR1 and CDR2 are SEHNR and FQNEAQ (reference sequence). The CDR3 DNA reads as TGTGCCAGCAGCTTAGACACCGACTACGAGCAGTACTTC. Protein product: CASSLDTDYEQYF.

This clonotype occurred many times. The V and J genes are TRBV10-2 and TRBJ1-2; 10 bases are shared with TRBD1. This CDR3 is 14 amino acids long. V trimming: 5 bases; J trimming: 7 bases; junction bases outside the gene matches: 7. Germline V gene lookup returns CDR1 WSHSY and CDR2 SAAADI. Here the CDR3 reads CASSSDRGLSGYTF. CDR3 bases: TGCGCCAGCAGTTCAGACAGGGGGCTTTCTGGCTACACCTTC.

The table lists this clonotype with a few counts. The DNA for the CDR3 is TGTGCCAGCAGCCTAGGGGGCGCGGTCGTGGGTGAAAAACTGTTTTTT. Amino acid sequence: CASSLGGAVVGEKLFF. This chain links TRBV9 with TRBJ1-4, with TRBD1 identical over 7 bases. Unmatched junction bases numbered 13, after V lost 4 bases and J lost 7 bases. CDR3 length: 16 residues. The germline V gene encodes CDR1 SGDLS and CDR2 YYNGEE.

Ten or more counts support this clonotype. The rearrangement links TRBV7-8 to TRBJ2-2; 14 bases are shared with TRBD2. J lost 7 bases, V lost 5 bases, and 9 bases had no gene match. The CDR3 contains 17 residues. Per germline, CDR1 SGHVS and CDR2 FQNEAQ. As DNA, the CDR3 is TGTGCCAGCAGCCCAGTGGGGACTAGCGGGGGTGTCGGGGAGCTGTTTTTT. Translated, it gives CASSPVGTSGGVGELFF.

This chain connects TRBV9 to TRBJ1-3, with a tentative D call TRBD1 (6 bases). The CDR3 is made up of 14 amino acids. Trimming removed 4 bases at V and 2 bases at J, with 10 bases between. Looked up from germline, CDR1 is SGDLS and CDR2 is YYNGEE. The CDR3 spells CASSQGGAGNTIYF. Written as DNA, the CDR3 is TGTGCCAGCAGCCAAGGGGGGGCTGGAAACACCATATATTTT.

Only a few counts were recorded for this clonotype. V is TRBV12-5 and J is TRBJ2-7, with D tentatively TRBD1 (7 bases). The CDR3 length is 15 residues. Germline V gene data show CDR1 as LGHNT and CDR2 as FRNRAP. CDR3 residues: CASSFRGRGIYEQYF. The CDR3 DNA sequence: TGTGCCAGCAGTTTTAGGGGGCGCGGGATCTACGAGCAGTACTTC.

CDR3 in amino acids: CASSDGSNRPNEQFF. The CDR3 region has the DNA TGTGCCAGCAGCGACGGGTCCAACCGCCCCAATGAGCAGTTCTTC. The rearrangement links TRBV9 to TRBJ2-1; the D is unclear. V was cut by 3 bases and J by 6 bases, with 16 bases left in between. The germline CDR1 and CDR2 sequences are SGDLS and YYNGEE. The CDR3 loop spans 15 amino acids. Based on the CDR3 plus reference TRBV9 and TRBJ2-1, the full variable domain is DSGVTQTPKHLITATGQRVTLRCSPRSGDLSVYWYQQSLDQGLQFLIQYYNGEERAKGNILERFSAQQFPDLHSELNLSSLELGDSALYFCASSDGSNRPNEQFFGPGTRLTVL.

In this sample, this clonotype turned up once. This clone may be a read error of a much larger clone one base away. This CDR3 is CASSSTGVSHPQHF. CDR3 in DNA: TGTGCCAGCAGCTCTACAGGGGTCAGTCACCCCCAGCATTTT. This sequence joins TRBV7-8 and TRBJ1-5; 7 nucleotides match TRBD1. Germline CDR1 SGHVS, CDR2 FQNEAQ. Unmatched junction bases numbered 10, after V lost 4 bases and J lost 10 bases. The CDR3 consists of 14 residues.

This chain joins TRBV7-9 and TRBJ1-6, with 9 bases lining up with TRBD1. The CDR3 loop spans 17 amino acids. Losses at the gene ends were 1 base for V and 9 bases for J; bases not matched to a gene: 10. Germline CDR1 and CDR2: SEHNR and FQNEAQ (reference sequence). In DNA, the CDR3 is TGTGCCAGCAGCTTAGTCGTTGGGACAGGGCCTCGTTCACCCCTCCACTTT. Translating it yields CASSLVVGTGPRSPLHF.